The clone carrying this T cell receptor (beta chain) turned up a few times. Unique molecular identifiers were built into the TCRbeta library. One entry per CDR3 protein results from TCRdb running MiXCR on the PCR reads. This sample has about 980,000 distinct CDR3 sequences, with around 30% found just once. This CDR3 is built from 16 residues. From germline, CDR1 is SNHLY and CDR2 FYNNEI. The V and J ends lost 1 base and 2 bases, in that order; junction bases with no gene match: 3. This sample is part of a study of T-cell reconstitution after alpha-beta-depleted transplantation in children. This TCR came from a boy in the first two years of life who had a stem cell transplant for SCID, so the T cells may come from the graft donor. The chain links TRBV2 to TRBJ2-3; 10 bases map to TRBD2. Sequencing was performed on PBMCs, mostly from graft donor cells, taken 360 days after TCRalphabeta/CD19-depleted stem cell transplant. In nucleotides, the CDR3 is TGTGCCAGCAGTGAAGTGAGCGGGGGGGCCACAGATACGCAGTATTTT. Its protein is CASSEVSGGATDTQYF.